These 31 T cell receptor beta chains share one sample of origin, sequenced in a study of follicular helper T cells after annual influenza vaccination. Time point described: 2013-2014 season, 7 days after vaccination. Sequenced by immunoSEQ multiplex PCR; TCRdb stores in-frame clones only, minus some. The sample has roughly 9,000 clones; 75% to 85% are singletons. The sequencing used CXCR5+ CD38- circulating T follicular helper cells from blood, collected 7 days after influenza vaccination. Described subset: circulating Tfh, non-naive CD4+CXCR5+PD-1+ (ICOS+CD38+ or ICOS-CD38-). These receptors all stem from an adult who received the influenza vaccine.

This clone appeared a single time. CDR3 DNA sequence: TGTGCCAGTAGTAGAAACGGGAGGGGCGATACGCAGTATTTT. This sequence encodes CASSRNGRGDTQYF. J is TRBJ2-3 and V is TRBV19; 8 nucleotides line up with TRBD2. The germline V gene encodes CDR1 LNHDA and CDR2 SQIVND (reference sequence). Trimming cost V 4 bases and J 6 bases; bases outside gene matches: 6. This CDR3 spans 14 amino acids.

The gene calls are TRBV7-9 and TRBJ2-1; D tentatively reads TRBD1 or TRBD2 (5 bases each). Germline CDR1 and CDR2: SEHNR and FQNEAQ (reference sequence). The CDR3 consists of 14 residues. V lost 0 bases to trimming and J lost 9 bases, with 12 bases between them. Here the CDR3 reads CASSLAGYGGEQFF. The CDR3 DNA follows: TGTGCCAGCAGCTTAGCGGGATATGGGGGTGAGCAGTTCTTC.

The chain is built from TRBV5-6 and TRBJ2-3; 9 bases match TRBD1. Germline V lookup: CDR1 SGHDT, CDR2 YYEEEE. This CDR3 has 15 amino acids. V dropped 4 bases and J dropped 3; count of bases not matched to a gene: 6. The CDR3 DNA reads as TGTGCCAGCAGCCCGGGGACAGGGTGGACAGATACGCAGTATTTT. This encodes CASSPGTGWTDTQYF. Full variable domain (rest looked up from reference TRBV5-6 and TRBJ2-3): DAGVTQSPTHLIKTRGQQVTLRCSPKSGHDTVSWYQQALGQGPQFIFQYYEEEERQRGNFPDRFSGHQFPNYSSELNVNALLLGDSALYLCASSPGTGWTDTQYFGPGTRLTVL.

CDR3 region: CASSGKNTEAFF. CDR3 nucleotides: TGTGCCAGCAGTGGTAAGAACACTGAAGCTTTCTTT. The V gene is TRBV6-6, the J gene TRBJ1-1; D remains ambiguous. V dropped 5 bases and J dropped 1 base, with 5 bases sitting between them. This CDR3 has 12 amino acids. Germline values: CDR1 MNHNY, CDR2 SVGAGI (reference sequence).

A few counts support this clone. The rearrangement links TRBV2 to TRBJ1-2; D possibly corresponds to TRBD1 (5 bases). CDR1 is SNHLY and CDR2 is FYNNEI in the germline V gene. The CDR3 covers 13 residues. The V and J ends lost 6 bases and 1 base respectively, with 9 bases between them. CDR3 nucleotides: TGTGCCAGCAGGGTCGACAGTAACTATGGCTACACCTTC. Translating gives CASRVDSNYGYTF.

The chain combines TRBV6-5 with TRBJ2-1; 7 bases fit TRBD2. Germline V gene sequence: CDR1 MNHEY, CDR2 SVGAGI. Trimming cost V 8 bases and J 4 bases; bases outside gene matches: 11. The CDR3 consists of 15 residues. CDR3 loop: CASRRGQGGYNEQFF. Written as DNA, the CDR3 is TGTGCCAGCCGCCGTGGGCAGGGAGGGTACAATGAGCAGTTCTTC.

The rearrangement uses TRBV28 and TRBJ1-4; 7 bases fit TRBD1. V dropped 10 bases and J dropped 4; count of bases not matched to a gene: 12. This CDR3 is 15 amino acids long. Germline CDR1 MDHEN, CDR2 SYDVKM. The CDR3 DNA reads TGTGCCACCCTTAACCCCGGGACAGATAATGAAAAACTGTTTTTT. Residues: CATLNPGTDNEKLFF.

The V gene is TRBV11-3, the J gene TRBJ2-7; tentative D call: TRBD1 (6 bases). Germline CDR1 SGHNT, CDR2 YENEEA. This CDR3 contains 12 residues. V lost 5 bases to trimming and J lost 5 bases, with 10 bases between them. The DNA for the CDR3 is TGTGCCAGCAGCCTGACAGGCAACGAGCAGTACTTC. It yields the protein CASSLTGNEQYF.

The gene calls are TRBV19 and TRBJ1-4, with 10 bases that match TRBD1. Germline-derived CDR1 and CDR2 are LNHDA and SQIVND (reference sequence). The J segment lost 8 bases and the V segment lost 6 bases, leaving 15 bases of the junction unmatched. The CDR3 sequence is 17 residues long. As DNA, the CDR3 is TGTGCCAGTAGACGGCCCTACGGACAGGGGGGCGACGAAAAACTGTTTTTT. It translates to CASRRPYGQGGDEKLFF. The whole variable domain, remainder taken from reference TRBV19 and TRBJ1-4, is DGGITQSPKYLFRKEGQNVTLSCEQNLNHDAMYWYRQDPGQGLRLIYYSQIVNDFQKGDIAEGYSVSREKKESFPLTVTSAQKNPTAFYLCASRRPYGQGGDEKLFFGSGTQLSVL.

The chain links TRBV28 to TRBJ1-2; 9 bases map to TRBD1. Unmatched junction bases numbered 11, after V lost 8 bases and J lost 7 bases. This CDR3 region has 14 residues. Germline values: CDR1 MDHEN, CDR2 SYDVKM. The CDR3 loop reads CASSGGTGRGGYTF. Here the CDR3 DNA reads TGTGCCAGCTCAGGGGGGACAGGGCGAGGTGGCTACACCTTC.

This sequence joins TRBV7-2 and TRBJ1-2; D perhaps matches TRBD1 (6 bases). With 6 bases removed from V and 6 bases from J, the gap between germline ends came to 20 bases. Germline values: CDR1 SGHTA, CDR2 FQGNSA. The CDR3 covers 15 residues. CDR3 sequence reads: CASSYDPYRADGYTF. CDR3 DNA sequence: TGTGCCAGCAGTTACGACCCCTACAGGGCGGATGGCTACACCTTC.

Details on this clone: At one of its ends the junction is not consistent with the germline gene, which may arise from a read error. The CDR3 DNA is TGTGCCAGCAGTTACTCCGACGAGCAGTACTTC. Translating gives CASSYSDEQYF. The V gene is TRBV6-5, the J gene TRBJ2-7; D ambiguous. Germline assignment: CDR1 MNHEY and CDR2 SVGAGI. The CDR3 contains 11 residues.

This chain joins TRBV30 and TRBJ2-3, with 8 bases lining up with TRBD1. V lost 6 bases, J lost 7 bases, and 9 bases stayed unmatched. This CDR3 has 13 amino acids. The V gene's germline CDR1 is GTSNPN and CDR2 SVGIG (reference sequence). CDR3 nucleotide sequence: TGTGCCTGCCGCGGCAGGGGGCAAAATACGCAGTATTTT. This sequence encodes CACRGRGQNTQYF.

The CDR3 region has the DNA TGTGCCAGCAGCCGAACCCTCGTAGGAGGGCGGACTGAAGCTTTCTTT. Translation: CASSRTLVGGRTEAFF. This rearrangement joins TRBV5-4 to TRBJ1-1; D gene unclear. This CDR3 comprises 16 residues. Germline CDR1 SGHNT, CDR2 YYREEE (reference sequence). With 4 bases removed from V and 5 bases from J, the gap between germline ends came to 21 bases.

Written as DNA, the CDR3 is TGTGCCAGCAGCTTTCGGTCCGGACAGAAAATCTATGGCTACACCTTC. Encoded protein: CASSFRSGQKIYGYTF. The chain carries TRBV5-6 and TRBJ1-2; D perhaps matches TRBD1 (6 bases). The CDR3 covers 16 residues. The ends were cut back, 2 bases at V and 4 bases at J, with 18 bases in the middle. Germline V CDR1 and CDR2: SGHDT, YYEEEE.

The chain combines TRBV7-9 with TRBJ2-7; tentatively, D is TRBD2 (6 bases). The germline CDR1 and CDR2 sequences are SEHNR and FQNEAQ (reference sequence). V was trimmed by 1 base and J by 5 bases, leaving 18 bases between them. This CDR3 is built from 16 residues. The CDR3 DNA sequence: TGTGCCAGCAGCTTAGTATCGTTGCGGGAAAGTAACGAGCAGTACTTC. This sequence encodes CASSLVSLRESNEQYF. The entire variable domain, with the rest obtained from reference TRBV7-9 and TRBJ2-7, is as follows: DTGVSQNPRHKITKRGQNVTFRCDPISEHNRLYWYRQTLGQGPEFLTYFQNEAQLEKSRLLSDRFSAERPKGSFSTLEIQRTEQGDSAMYLCASSLVSLRESNEQYFGPGTRLTVT.

This clone was observed a handful of times. The CDR3 here is CASSLSGANVLTF. As DNA, the CDR3 is TGTGCCAGCAGCCTCTCTGGGGCCAACGTCCTGACTTTC. The chain couples TRBV11-2 to TRBJ2-6, with unresolved D. Germline V CDR1 and CDR2: SGHAT, FQNNGV. The CDR3 loop spans 13 amino acids. The ends were cut back, 5 bases at V and 0 bases at J, with 2 bases in the middle.

The V call is TRBV30, the J call TRBJ1-4; the match to TRBD1 covers 9 bases. The CDR3 runs 12 residues. The V segment lost 5 bases and the J segment 7 bases; nucleotides outside the gene matches: 2. CDR1 GTSNPN and CDR2 SVGIG come from the germline V gene (reference sequence). CDR3 bases: TGTGCCTGGGGACAGGGGCTTGAAAAACTGTTTTTT. Amino acid sequence: CAWGQGLEKLFF.

This clone appeared a single time. The rearrangement joins TRBV10-3 to TRBJ2-1; D tentatively fits TRBD1 or TRBD2 (6 bases each). Germline V gives CDR1 ENHRY, CDR2 SYGVKD. V gave up 8 bases and J gave up 6 bases, with 17 bases separating them. This CDR3 region has 14 residues. In DNA, the CDR3 is TGTGCCATCGGTGGTAGGGGGGCCAGCAATGAGCAGTTCTTC. This gives the protein CAIGGRGASNEQFF.

The rearrangement links TRBV11-2 to TRBJ2-3; 7 bases fit TRBD2. V trimming: 4 bases; J trimming: 1 base; junction bases outside the gene matches: 8. This CDR3 is 16 amino acids long. The germline V gene encodes CDR1 SGHAT and CDR2 FQNNGV. CDR3 nucleotide sequence: TGTGCCAGCAGCTCCCTGGCGGGAGTGGGCACAGATACGCAGTATTTT. Translation: CASSSLAGVGTDTQYF.

There are a few counts of this clone. This chain joins TRBV18 and TRBJ2-7; the match to TRBD2 covers 7 bases. The V segment lost 6 bases and the J segment 3 bases; nucleotides outside the gene matches: 8. This CDR3 spans 14 amino acids. CDR1 is KGHSH, CDR2 LQKENI, per germline. Here the CDR3 reads CASSPGLQSYEQYF. The CDR3 region has the DNA TGTGCCAGCTCGCCGGGACTACAGAGCTACGAGCAGTACTTC.

CDR3 protein: CASSSSGPPYEQYF. The DNA of the CDR3 is TGTGCCAGCAGCTCAAGCGGGCCCCCCTACGAGCAGTACTTC. The V call is TRBV7-9, the J call TRBJ2-7, with D perhaps matching TRBD2 (6 bases). The germline V gene has CDR1 SEHNR and CDR2 FQNEAQ (reference sequence). This CDR3 is built from 14 residues. V was pared by 4 bases and J by 2 bases, with 12 bases between.

The chain combines TRBV5-1 with TRBJ2-2; 7 bases are a match to TRBD1. CDR1 and CDR2 (germline): SGHRS, YFSETQ. Germline trimming cut 0 bases from V and 4 bases from J; bases unmatched to any gene: 3. This CDR3 has 15 residues. For the CDR3, the DNA is TGCGCCAGCAGCTTGGCCCCAGGGGGCACCGGGGAGCTGTTTTTT. Encoded protein: CASSLAPGGTGELFF.

The CDR3 bases are TGTGCCAGCAGCTCTTGGGTCCTGGGGAACACTGAAGCTTTCTTT. Its translation: CASSSWVLGNTEAFF. This chain joins TRBV7-8 and TRBJ1-1; D unclear. The CDR3 covers 15 residues. V lost 4 bases, J lost 1 base, and 13 bases lay in between. CDR1 is SGHVS, CDR2 FQNEAQ, per germline.

This CDR3 is CSARLGDTQYF. The CDR3, as DNA: TGCAGTGCTAGATTGGGAGATACGCAGTATTTT. This chain links TRBV20-1 with TRBJ2-3, with D uncertain. Germline V gene data show CDR1 as DFQATT and CDR2 as SNEGSKA (reference sequence). The CDR3 loop spans 11 amino acids. V was pared by 2 bases and J by 5 bases, with 5 bases between.

The chain carries TRBV2 and TRBJ1-1, with a tentative D call TRBD1 (5 bases). This CDR3 has 14 residues. Germline loops: CDR1 SNHLY, CDR2 FYNNEI. With 2 bases removed from V and 3 bases from J, the gap between germline ends came to 10 bases. CDR3 amino acids: CASSEKGADTEAFF. CDR3 DNA sequence: TGTGCCAGCAGTGAAAAAGGGGCGGACACTGAAGCTTTCTTT. The variable domain in full, completed from reference TRBV2 and TRBJ1-1, reads EPEVTQTPSHQVTQMGQEVILRCVPISNHLYFYWYRQILGQKVEFLVSFYNNEISEKSEIFDDQFSVERPDGSNFTLKIRSTKLEDSAMYFCASSEKGADTEAFFGQGTRLTVV.

This clone was counted only a few times. This rearrangement joins TRBV7-2 to TRBJ2-7; possible D gene TRBD2, 5 bases. There are 14 residues in the CDR3. Per the germline V gene, CDR1 is SGHTA and CDR2 is FQGNSA. V was clipped by 5 bases and J by 3 bases, with 14 bases between them. CDR3 sequence reads: CASSGGGPGYEQYF. As DNA, the CDR3 is TGTGCCAGCAGCGGAGGTGGGCCGGGCTACGAGCAGTACTTC. Looking up the rest from reference TRBV7-2 and TRBJ2-7 gives the full variable domain: GAGVSQSPSNKVTEKGKDVELRCDPISGHTALYWYRQSLGQGLEFLIYFQGNSAPDKSGLPSDRFSAERTGGSVSTLTIQRTQQEDSAVYLCASSGGGPGYEQYFGPGTRLTVT.

This chain joins TRBV7-6 and TRBJ2-1; D is perhaps TRBD2 (7 bases). Germline V gene sequence: CDR1 SGHVS, CDR2 FNYEAQ. V was trimmed by 3 bases and J by 8 bases, leaving 20 bases between them. The CDR3 contains 16 residues. CDR3 amino acids: CASSFRGALEVYEQFF. The CDR3 DNA sequence: TGTGCCAGCAGCTTTCGGGGGGCCTTGGAGGTGTATGAGCAGTTCTTC. Complete variable domain (other parts from reference TRBV7-6 and TRBJ2-1): GAGVSQSPRYKVTKRGQDVALRCDPISGHVSLYWYRQALGQGPEFLTYFNYEAQQDKSGLPNDRFSAERPEGSISTLTIQRTEQRDSAMYRCASSFRGALEVYEQFFGPGTRLTVL.

This clone was observed once. The genes are TRBV27 and TRBJ2-7, with D perhaps matching TRBD1 or TRBD2 (5 bases each). With 5 bases removed from V and 1 base from J, the gap between germline ends came to 15 bases. CDR3 length: 15 amino acids. Germline CDR1 reads MNHEY; CDR2 reads SMNVEV (reference sequence). DNA of the CDR3: TGTGCCAGCAGTAGGAGTATGAGGGGATCCTACGAGCAGTACTTC. As protein: CASSRSMRGSYEQYF.

The rearrangement links TRBV19 to TRBJ1-1, with D hard to call. CDR3 length equals 15 residues. From germline, CDR1 is LNHDA and CDR2 SQIVND (reference sequence). Trimming left V 0 bases short and J 4 bases short, with 12 bases between. CDR3 DNA sequence: TGTGCCAGTAGTATAGATTTCCATGAGGGCACTGAAGCTTTCTTT. Protein: CASSIDFHEGTEAFF.

Written as DNA, the CDR3 is TGTGCCAGCAGCCAACCAGGGGGCTCTGGAAACACCATATATTTT. It codes for CASSQPGGSGNTIYF. The chain employs TRBV4-2 and TRBJ1-3, with TRBD1 matching 7 bases. Losses at the gene ends were 2 bases for V and 0 bases for J; bases not matched to a gene: 1. The CDR3 extends over 15 amino acids. CDR1 is LGHNA and CDR2 is YNFKEQ in the germline V gene.